This entry describes one TCR beta chain. Enrollees, about 18 to 89 years old, lived in fewer than 25 US areas. Clinical histories supplied by participants themselves formed the basis of cohort assignment. The source of the sample is a study of blood T cell repertoires in COVID-19. Study-wide background: From the United States, Italy and Spain came samples of acute and convalescent COVID-19.

As handled by the study authors: Scientists estimated how many nucleated cells there were by amplifying reference gene primers. Produced via immunoSEQ multiplex PCR; TCRdb's table is partial and in-frame only. V and J calls and clone size come straight from that table; D and trimming were deduced from the DNA. This sample yields approximately 280,000 clones, of which 90% are seen a single time; 1.5% to 2% belongs to the top ten. The sequence came from a young woman with acute COVID-19. The specimen sequenced was PBMCs or T cells enriched from blood (not recorded which).

The DNA for the CDR3 is TGTGCCAGCAGCCCCGGACAGGGTTTGGGCAATGAGCAGTTCTTC. It translates to CASSPGQGLGNEQFF. This chain links TRBV5-4 with TRBJ2-1; the match to TRBD1 covers 8 bases. After removal of 4 bases from V and 6 bases from J, the junction contained 9 bases not matched to a gene. The germline V gene encodes CDR1 SGHNT and CDR2 YYREEE (reference sequence). The CDR3 sequence is 15 residues long.